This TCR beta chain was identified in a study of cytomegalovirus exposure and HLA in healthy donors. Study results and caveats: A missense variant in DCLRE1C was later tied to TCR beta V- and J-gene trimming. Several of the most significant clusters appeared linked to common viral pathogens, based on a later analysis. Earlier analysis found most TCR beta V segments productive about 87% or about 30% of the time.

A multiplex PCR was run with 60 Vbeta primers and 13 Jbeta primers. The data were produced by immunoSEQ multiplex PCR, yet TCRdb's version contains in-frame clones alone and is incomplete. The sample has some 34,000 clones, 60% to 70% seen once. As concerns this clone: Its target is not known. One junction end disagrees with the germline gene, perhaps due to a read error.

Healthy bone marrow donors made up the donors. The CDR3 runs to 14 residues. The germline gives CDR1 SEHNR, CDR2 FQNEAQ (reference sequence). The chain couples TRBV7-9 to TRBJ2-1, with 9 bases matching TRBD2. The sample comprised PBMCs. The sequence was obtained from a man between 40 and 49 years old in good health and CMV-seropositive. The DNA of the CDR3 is TGTGCCAGCAGCCTAGCGGGACTCCTTGGTGAGCAGTTCTTC. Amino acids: CASSLAGLLGEQFF.